This T cell receptor (beta chain) originates from a study of CD8+CD57+ T cells in acquired aplastic anemia (dated by TCRdb to about 2018). In the study overall: DNA extracted from sorted CD4+ and CD8+ cells had a mean of 3.2 ug, with a range of about 0.2 to 30 ug. Healthy donor samples averaged approximately 10 million reads for CD4+ and approximately 11 million for CD8+ cells.

TCR beta VDJ combination and CDR3 sequence profiling used genomic DNA as the template. An Illumina HiSeq 2000 was used for TCR repertoire sequencing. The authors' analysis ran thus. Repertoire assessment relied on Simpson's diversity index, CDR3 size and DJ length profiles, and TRBV/TRBJ rearrangement plots. The immunodominant clone was defined as the most abundant DNA sequence in deep sequencing data. CDR3 amino acid sequences were checked for sharing between subjects and were compared against published repertoires and the VDJdb database. TCRdb handled the public reads itself, with Q25 trimming in fastp and clone calling in MiXCR, and kept productive beta chains. Here each entry gathers all rows of one CDR3 protein and keeps the most common genes and DNA. Here the V and J calls rest on TCRdb's processing, not on the authors' analysis. This sample gives roughly 130,000 distinct CDR3 sequences in total; 48% of them show up just once. The ten largest clones take up roughly 2.7% of the sample.

As regards this clonotype: The antigen this receptor binds is unknown. Base quality data are lacking; no much larger clone is found one base away.

Summary of the overall study and its limitations: No significant difference in CD8+ Simpson's diversity was found between patients and healthy controls (P=0.060). About 29 CD8+ CDR3 sequences were found to be shared between patients and controls, but these sequences appeared to be highly expressed in patients and within the immunodominant clones of the patients.

TCR repertoires of sorted CD4+ and CD8+ blood T cells from severe aplastic anemia patients and healthy subjects were deep-sequenced in the study. Ficoll-Paque density gradient centrifugation was used to isolate peripheral blood mononuclear cells. Before DNA was extracted, CD4+ and CD8+ T cells were sorted using either FACS or magnetic beads. The CDR1 and CDR2 encoded by the germline V gene (reference sequence) are MNHEY and SMNVEV. Including the terminal cysteine and phenylalanine, the CDR3 comprises 13 residues. Only the CDR3 DNA is retained, 39 bases long and in frame from the first base. At the junction V is shortened by 5 bases and J by 6 bases; bases outside the gene matches: 3.

Rearrangement joined TRBV27 to TRBJ1-2, and TRBD1 matches 10 of the central bases. Sequenced material: sorted CD4+, CD8+, or CD8+CD57+ T cells (not recorded which) from PBMCs. The TCR comes from a human donor in good health, serving as a control. The sequenced DNA: TGTGCCAGCAGTACCGGGACAGGGGATGGCTACACCTTC. Its translation reads: CASSTGTGDGYTF.